Shown below are 21 T cell receptor beta chains from a single sample sequenced in a study of CD8+CD57+ T cells in acquired aplastic anemia. CD8+CD57+ cell expansion, shown by flow cytometry, had occurred in the patients selected for sequencing. Genomic DNA was employed as the template in profiling TCR beta VDJ and CDR3. Using its own MiXCR run on the reads, TCRdb lists one record per CDR3 protein. The profile shows fewer than 85,000 distinct CDR3 sequences, roughly two thirds of them singletons. Material: sorted CD4+, CD8+, or CD8+CD57+ T cells (not recorded which) from PBMCs. These receptors originate from a human donor with aplastic anemia.

The gene calls are TRBV2 and TRBJ2-1; 8 bases map to TRBD1. The CDR3 is 13 residues long. Looked up from germline, CDR1 is SNHLY and CDR2 is FYNNEI. With V trimmed by 5 bases and J by 5 bases, 2 bases remained unmatched. The DNA for the CDR3 is TGTGCCAGCAGTCGGACAGGGAACAATGAGCAGTTCTTC. Translated: CASSRTGNNEQFF.

This clonotype was seen a handful of times. The chain carries TRBV7-2 and TRBJ2-3, with D unclear. CDR3 length: 12 amino acids. V was trimmed by 5 bases and J by 2 bases, leaving 5 bases between them. Germline CDR1 is SGHTA and CDR2 is FQGNSA. CDR3 region: CASSPATDTQYF. In DNA, the CDR3 is TGTGCCAGCAGCCCTGCCACAGATACGCAGTATTTT.

This chain uses TRBV6-5 with TRBJ1-2, with D perhaps matching TRBD1 (6 bases). CDR1 and CDR2 from the germline V gene are MNHEY and SVGAGI. The CDR3 is 14 amino acids. V lost 3 bases to trimming and J lost 4 bases, with 12 bases between them. The DNA for the CDR3 is TGTGCCAGCAGTTATCTCTCGGACAGCTATGGCTACACCTTC. It is translated as CASSYLSDSYGYTF.

This clonotype was seen many times. In DNA form, the CDR3 reads TGCGCCAGCAGCCCGGGGCAGGGGGCAACCTACGAGCAGTACTTC. Its translation: CASSPGQGATYEQYF. V usage is TRBV4-1 and J usage is TRBJ2-7; TRBD1 agrees at 8 bases. V dropped 4 bases and J dropped 2; count of bases not matched to a gene: 7. CDR3 size: 15 residues. Germline assignment: CDR1 MGHRA and CDR2 YSYEKL.

The chain combines TRBV14 with TRBJ2-7; a possible D gene is TRBD1 (5 bases). Germline V gene data show CDR1 as SGHDN and CDR2 as FVKESK. V lost 2 bases to trimming and J lost 2 bases, with 16 bases between them. The CDR3 has 16 amino acids. DNA of the CDR3: TGTGCCAGCAGCCAACATCCAGGGTCGAAGGCCTACGAGCAGTACTTC. Translated: CASSQHPGSKAYEQYF.

This clonotype came up once. The V and J genes are TRBV7-9 and TRBJ2-1; D is perhaps TRBD1 (6 bases). The CDR3 loop spans 13 amino acids. Germline CDR1 and CDR2: SEHNR and FQNEAQ (reference sequence). The V and J ends lost 2 bases and 7 bases respectively, with 9 bases between them. CDR3 sequence: CASSLTGMNEQFF. The CDR3 DNA is TGTGCCAGCAGCTTAACAGGGATGAATGAGCAGTTCTTC.

This clonotype has at least ten counts. Germline is not matched at one junction end, which may reflect a read error. CDR3 loop: CASSQDSLPGELFF. DNA for the CDR3: TGTGCCAGCAGCCAAGATTCGCTTCCCGGAGAGCTGTTTTTT. V is TRBV4-2 and J is TRBJ2-2; D unresolved. CDR3 size: 14 residues. Germline V gene data show CDR1 as LGHNA and CDR2 as YNFKEQ.

V and J are TRBV7-9 and TRBJ2-1; D unclear. Germline V gene data show CDR1 as SEHNR and CDR2 as FQNEAQ (reference sequence). CDR3 length: 11 amino acids. The V gene lost 0 bases and the J gene lost 6 bases, with 0 bases spanning the gap. The CDR3 region is CASSLANEQFF. CDR3 in DNA: TGTGCCAGCAGCTTAGCCAATGAGCAGTTCTTC.

The chain links TRBV13 to TRBJ2-5; D remains ambiguous. Germline lookup yields CDR1 PRHDT and CDR2 FYEKMQ (reference sequence). The CDR3 spans 13 residues. V lost 5 bases to trimming and J lost 0 bases, with 7 bases between them. This CDR3 reads CASSPMHQETQYF. CDR3 DNA sequence: TGTGCCAGCAGCCCCATGCACCAAGAGACCCAGTACTTC.

Points on this clonotype: One junction end does not reproduce the germline sequence, and a read error may be involved. V is TRBV19 and J is TRBJ2-5, with D unclear. CDR3 length: 13 residues. The germline V gene encodes CDR1 LNHDA and CDR2 SQIVND (reference sequence). The CDR3 reads CASSPTGQVTQYF. CDR3 DNA: TGTGCCAGTAGTCCTACGGGTCAAGTGACCCAGTACTTC.

V gene TRBV20-1 combines with J gene TRBJ2-7; 12 bases line up with TRBD2. The junction had 6 bases not matched to a gene; V was cut back by 6 bases and J by 3 bases. Germline loops: CDR1 DFQATT, CDR2 SNEGSKA (reference sequence). The CDR3 loop spans 14 amino acids. This CDR3 reads CSARLAGEVYEQYF. Here the CDR3 DNA reads TGCAGTGCACGACTAGCGGGAGAGGTCTACGAGCAGTACTTC.

In this sample, this clonotype turned up once. The J gene is TRBJ2-1, the V gene TRBV19, with D perhaps assigned TRBD1 or TRBD2 (5 bases each). This CDR3 comprises 13 residues. CDR1 and CDR2 from the germline V gene are LNHDA and SQIVND (reference sequence). Trimming removed 10 bases from V and 6 bases from J, with 16 bases in between. This chain's CDR3 is CATTRDPGNEQFF. CDR3 bases: TGTGCCACCACACGGGACCCAGGCAATGAGCAGTTCTTC.

With respect to this clonotype: Given the absence of the conserved phenylalanine or tryptophan at the CDR3 end, a read error is likely. The genes are TRBV19 and TRBJ2-5, with D perhaps TRBD2 (5 bases). V was clipped by 5 bases and J by 5 bases, with 15 bases between them. This CDR3 is built from 14 residues. CDR1 LNHDA and CDR2 SQIVND come from the germline V gene (reference sequence). CDR3 DNA: TGTGCCAGTAGTCCCCGTGAGGGATGGGAGACCCAGTACTTG. Translating gives CASSPREGWETQYL.

This clonotype has just a few counts. V usage is TRBV2 and J usage is TRBJ1-2, with D unclear. Trimming took 0 bases from V and 4 from J, leaving 6 bases between them. The CDR3 consists of 13 residues. CDR1 and CDR2 from the germline V gene are SNHLY and FYNNEI. The CDR3: CASSEARSYGYTF. The CDR3 DNA reads TGTGCCAGCAGTGAAGCACGGAGCTATGGCTACACCTTC. Using reference TRBV2 and TRBJ1-2 for the parts outside the CDR3, the full variable domain is EPEVTQTPSHQVTQMGQEVILRCVPISNHLYFYWYRQILGQKVEFLVSFYNNEISEKSEIFDDQFSVERPDGSNFTLKIRSTKLEDSAMYFCASSEARSYGYTFGSGTRLTVV.

The chain uses TRBV19 and TRBJ1-6; D is ambiguous. CDR3 length equals 15 residues. Germline lookup yields CDR1 LNHDA and CDR2 SQIVND (reference sequence). V was trimmed by 3 bases and J by 10 bases, leaving 16 bases between them. CDR3 loop: CASSMWRGRNSPLHF. As DNA, the CDR3 is TGTGCCAGTAGTATGTGGCGAGGCCGTAACTCACCCCTCCACTTT.

The gene calls are TRBV20-1 and TRBJ2-3; 15 bases fit TRBD2. Germline values: CDR1 DFQATT, CDR2 SNEGSKA (reference sequence). V was clipped by 5 bases and J by 6 bases; unmatched bases: 3. The CDR3 sequence is 14 residues long. CDR3 in amino acids: CSARTSGRGDTQYF. The CDR3 DNA sequence: TGCAGTGCTCGGACTAGCGGGAGGGGCGATACGCAGTATTTT.

The CDR3 coding sequence is TGTGCCAGCAGCTTGGGCGATCGGACAGGGAACGAAGAGACCCAGTACTTC. This codes for CASSLGDRTGNEETQYF. The genes are TRBV11-1 and TRBJ2-5; 8 bases are a match to TRBD1. This CDR3 contains 17 residues. Germline CDR1 reads SGHAT; CDR2 reads FQDESV (reference sequence). Losses at the gene ends were 3 bases for V and 3 bases for J; bases not matched to a gene: 12.

The rearrangement joins TRBV19 to TRBJ1-3; D gene unclear. The CDR3 is made up of 15 amino acids. The germline V gene has CDR1 LNHDA and CDR2 SQIVND (reference sequence). The ends were cut back, 7 bases at V and 3 bases at J, with 16 bases in the middle. The CDR3: CASTRFASGGNTIYF. The CDR3 DNA sequence: TGTGCCAGTACCCGCTTTGCCTCGGGTGGAAACACCATATATTTT. Full variable domain (outside the CDR3, taken from reference TRBV19 and TRBJ1-3): DGGITQSPKYLFRKEGQNVTLSCEQNLNHDAMYWYRQDPGQGLRLIYYSQIVNDFQKGDIAEGYSVSREKKESFPLTVTSAQKNPTAFYLCASTRFASGGNTIYFGEGSWLTVV.

In its sample, this clonotype was seen a few times. The rearrangement links TRBV25-1 to TRBJ2-2, with a weak D call TRBD1 (6 bases). The CDR3 contains 15 residues. From germline, CDR1 is MGHDK and CDR2 SYGVNS. Deletions cut 4 bases from V and 6 bases from J, with 15 bases between. The CDR3 nucleotides read TGTGCCAGCAGTGTGGATTCCAGGGGCGCCGGGGAGCTGTTTTTT. Encoded protein: CASSVDSRGAGELFF.

This clonotype has more than one count but fewer than ten. The V call is TRBV12-3 or TRBV12-4, the J call TRBJ2-1, with D possibly matching TRBD2 (6 bases). Trimming cost V 5 bases and J 2 bases, with 13 bases left between them. The CDR3 has 15 residues. CDR3 residues: CASSPRASAYNEQFF. The CDR3 nucleotides read TGTGCCAGCAGTCCCAGGGCTAGCGCCTACAATGAGCAGTTCTTC.

The chain combines TRBV10-2 with TRBJ1-2; D unresolved. The CDR3 spans 14 residues. Between the trimmed V and J ends, which lost 4 bases and 8 bases, there was a span of 17 bases. Per germline, CDR1 WSHSY and CDR2 SAAADI. Written as DNA, the CDR3 is TGCGCCAGCAGTGTGTCCTTGGTCGAAGGCGGCTACACCTTC. Encoded protein: CASSVSLVEGGYTF.